These T cell receptor beta chains were read from a single sample in a study of T cells in Graves' hyperthyroidism and ophthalmopathy. Via MiXCR, TCRdb re-called the multiplex PCR reads, giving one row per CDR3 protein. The profile covers hundreds of thousands of distinct CDR3 sequences, with around 46% appearing a single time and 8.2% taken by the ten largest. Sequencing was done on a sample of peripheral blood or thyroid tissue (not recorded which). The receptor source for this set is a woman between 18 and 29 years old with Graves' hyperthyroidism. Both conserved end residues are part of each CDR3. Fields, in order: CDR3 protein, V gene, D gene. The D gene is left open where the match is weak.

CSARGGVGETQYF	TRBV20-1	NA
CASSGSNGEQYF	TRBV6-6	NA
CASSPYMGGQPQHF	TRBV7-8	NA
CASSSRPPASGSGVETQYF	TRBV7-6	TRBD2
CASSLEGLAFF	TRBV7-3	NA
CATSDPTGGTVAFF	TRBV24-1	TRBD1
CSVNRAELKTQYF	TRBV29-1	NA
CASSSHLTGLNTEAFF	TRBV10-3	NA
CASSYRFDEQYF	TRBV5-1	NA
CAISYAETQYF	TRBV6-5	NA
CASSLTGRAEAFF	TRBV5-1	NA
CASSQRTSGRGLETQYF	TRBV7-6	TRBD2
CATSTPGDHEQYF	TRBV15	NA
CATSRNDRVQETQYF	TRBV15	TRBD1
CASSQEVWNTEAFF	TRBV9	NA
CTSSYSIETQYF	TRBV10-3	NA
CATPGWTEAFF	TRBV10-3	NA
CASSRAGRQETQYF	TRBV6-1	NA
CSAQAGGSSYNSPLHF	TRBV20-1	NA
CASSLSVYGQGLDQPQHF	TRBV7-6	TRBD1
CASSSLAPTYEQYF	TRBV2	NA
CASSFRGVKYF	TRBV7-9	NA
CASSQRQVSNTGELFF	TRBV5-1	NA
CASSGTSEAPQYF	TRBV7-9	NA
CATSDLEGGYTF	TRBV24-1	NA
CASSSTQGGNQPQHF	TRBV7-8	NA
CSARHSDSGYTF	TRBV20-1	NA
CASSDGANTEAFF	TRBV7-3	NA
CASSLGGKGSYNSPLHF	TRBV11-1	NA
CASRSLPNTGELFF	TRBV14	NA
CGWTWGPMNTEAFF	TRBV7-2	NA
CASSENLGGRNTEAFF	TRBV2	NA
CASSIGSPLHF	TRBV19	NA
CASAGGWGNTIYF	TRBV2	NA
CATSHQNGYTF	TRBV15	NA
CSAIRTSDEKLFF	TRBV20-1	NA
CASRDSYSYEQYF	TRBV2	NA
CASSQRRGETQYF	TRBV7-2	NA
CSVGQGSVETQYF	TRBV29-1	TRBD1
CSASVGGPYGYTF	TRBV20-1	NA
CASSGPTTGISDGYTF	TRBV9	TRBD1
CASSLPSGSLTDTQYF	TRBV5-6	TRBD2